This T cell receptor (beta chain) stems from a study of neoadjuvant anti-PD-1 for oral cavity cancer. This CDR3 is built from 18 residues. V lost 3 bases, J lost 5 bases, and 16 bases stayed unmatched. CDR1 is SGHNT, CDR2 YYREEE, per germline (reference sequence). Time point reported: after neoadjuvant nivolumab, at surgical resection. Clones were sequenced by immunoSEQ multiplex PCR, and TCRdb holds only the in-frame ones, with some missing. The sample carries over 10,000 clones, over 55% recorded once. The J gene is TRBJ2-1, the V gene TRBV5-4, with 8 bases that match TRBD2. This clonotype was sampled from a person between 35 and 79 years old with oral cavity squamous cell carcinoma. The material was PBMCs, obtained after nivolumab (anti-PD-1) treatment. The CDR3 loop reads CASSSGGAPLSPNNEQFF. The DNA for the CDR3 is TGTGCCAGCAGCTCCGGGGGGGCACCCCTCTCCCCAAACAATGAGCAGTTCTTC.